The 31 T cell receptor beta chains presented below share a single source sample, sequenced in a study of blood T cell repertoires in COVID-19. Sequencing used immunoSEQ multiplex PCR; TCRdb keeps in-frame clones, though not all of them. This table has 250,000 to 350,000 clones, 70% to 90% appearing once. The sample consisted of peripheral blood. These receptors were taken from a woman aged 60 to 75 with acute or convalescent COVID-19.

The V and J genes are TRBV9 and TRBJ2-2; D is perhaps TRBD1 (5 bases). V was trimmed by 3 bases and J by 4 bases, leaving 13 bases between them. The CDR3 is 15 residues long. From germline, CDR1 is SGDLS and CDR2 YYNGEE. The CDR3 reads CASSAQGWATGELFF. The CDR3 DNA sequence: TGTGCCAGCAGCGCCCAGGGTTGGGCCACCGGGGAGCTGTTTTTT.

The V gene is TRBV5-4, the J gene TRBJ1-1, with D perhaps matching TRBD1 (6 bases). V was trimmed by 4 bases and J by 2 bases, leaving 12 bases between them. Germline V lookup: CDR1 SGHNT, CDR2 YYREEE (reference sequence). The CDR3 is 14 residues long. In DNA, the CDR3 is TGTGCCAGCAGCCGTTCGGACAGAAACACTGAAGCTTTCTTT. Amino acid sequence: CASSRSDRNTEAFF. The whole variable domain, remainder taken from reference TRBV5-4 and TRBJ1-1, is ETGVTQSPTHLIKTRGQQVTLRCSSQSGHNTVSWYQQALGQGPQFIFQYYREEENGRGNFPPRFSGLQFPNYSSELNVNALELDDSALYLCASSRSDRNTEAFFGQGTRLTVV.

This clone was counted only a few times. The chain has TRBV2 and TRBJ1-1; maybe TRBD1 (6 bases). The germline V and J ends were trimmed by 6 bases and 3 bases, with 11 bases remaining between them. This CDR3 region has 13 residues. Germline values: CDR1 SNHLY, CDR2 FYNNEI. DNA for the CDR3: TGTGCCAGCAGCGTGGACAGCTACACTGAAGCTTTCTTT. Residues: CASSVDSYTEAFF.

The V and J genes are TRBV27 and TRBJ1-4; D is possibly TRBD1 (6 bases). Deletions cut 4 bases from V and 8 bases from J, with 14 bases between. This CDR3 region has 14 residues. Looked up from germline, CDR1 is MNHEY and CDR2 is SMNVEV (reference sequence). This CDR3 reads CASSSGTRREKLFF. CDR3 in DNA: TGTGCCAGCAGTTCCGGGACACGGAGAGAAAAACTGTTTTTT. The full variable domain, rest sourced from reference TRBV27 and TRBJ1-4, is EAQVTQNPRYLITVTGKKLTVTCSQNMNHEYMSWYRQDPGLGLRQIYYSMNVEVTDKGDVPEGYKVSRKEKRNFPLILESPSPNQTSLYFCASSSGTRREKLFFGSGTQLSVL.

The chain joins TRBV15 to TRBJ1-6; TRBD1 is a possible D gene (5 bases). The V gene lost 0 bases and the J gene lost 13 bases, with 13 bases spanning the gap. The CDR3 has 14 residues. The germline V gene encodes CDR1 LNHNV and CDR2 YYDKDF (reference sequence). Here the CDR3 reads CATSRDRRDSPLHF. The CDR3 bases are TGTGCCACCAGCAGAGATAGGAGAGACAGTCCCCTCCACTTT.

The chain couples TRBV19 to TRBJ2-3; 10 bases align to TRBD1. V lost 4 bases, J lost 4 bases, and 5 bases stayed unmatched. CDR3 length: 15 amino acids. The germline V gene encodes CDR1 LNHDA and CDR2 SQIVND (reference sequence). The CDR3 DNA reads TGTGCCAGTAGTAGCGGGACAGGGGTGTCAGATACGCAGTATTTT. Protein sequence: CASSSGTGVSDTQYF. The full variable domain, rest sourced from reference TRBV19 and TRBJ2-3, is DGGITQSPKYLFRKEGQNVTLSCEQNLNHDAMYWYRQDPGQGLRLIYYSQIVNDFQKGDIAEGYSVSREKKESFPLTVTSAQKNPTAFYLCASSSGTGVSDTQYFGPGTRLTVL.

The chain couples TRBV24-1 to TRBJ2-5; the match to TRBD1 covers 7 bases. CDR1 and CDR2 from the germline V gene are KGHDR and SFDVKD. The CDR3 is made up of 14 amino acids. J lost 5 bases, V lost 2 bases, and 4 bases had no gene match. The CDR3 DNA is TGTGCCACCAGTGATTATGGCAGGGGGGAGACCCAGTACTTC. Translating it yields CATSDYGRGETQYF.

The chain combines TRBV5-5 with TRBJ2-1; 13 positions agree with TRBD2. The CDR3 length is 15 residues. The ends lost 4 bases at V and 6 bases at J; junction bases unmatched: 4. In germline, CDR1 is SGHKS, CDR2 YYEKEE (reference sequence). CDR3 sequence (DNA): TGTGCCAGCAGCGGGGGACTAGCGGGGTCCAATGAGCAGTTCTTC. Translated: CASSGGLAGSNEQFF.

The chain carries TRBV2 and TRBJ2-1; TRBD2 matches 10 bases. The CDR3 runs 15 residues. The V gene's germline CDR1 is SNHLY and CDR2 FYNNEI. J gave up 3 bases and V 6 bases, and 5 bases lay outside the gene matches. Here the CDR3 DNA reads TGTGCCAGCAGAGAGATAGCGGGGGGCTACAATGAGCAGTTCTTC. It encodes CASREIAGGYNEQFF.

This clone occurred once. The V call is TRBV6-5, the J call TRBJ2-2; 7 bases match TRBD2. The CDR3 totals 13 residues. The V gene's germline CDR1 is MNHEY and CDR2 SVGAGI. J lost 6 bases, V lost 2 bases, and 0 bases had no gene match. CDR3 amino acids: CASSYAGAGELFF. The CDR3 DNA sequence: TGTGCCAGCAGTTACGCGGGAGCCGGGGAGCTGTTTTTT.

The chain carries TRBV5-6 and TRBJ1-5; 7 bases match TRBD1. This CDR3 has 15 residues. V shed 0 bases, J shed 6 bases, and the junction held 6 bases outside the gene matches. Germline V gene data show CDR1 as SGHDT and CDR2 as YYEEEE. The CDR3 DNA is TGTGCCAGCAGCTTGGGACAGGGCTACCGTCAGCCCCAGCATTTT. Protein: CASSLGQGYRQPQHF.

The chain uses TRBV7-3 and TRBJ2-1; tentative D call: TRBD2 (6 bases). The CDR3 runs to 15 residues. The germline gives CDR1 SGHTA, CDR2 FQGTGA. V was pared by 3 bases and J by 0 bases, with 9 bases between. The CDR3 DNA reads TGTGCCAGCAGCTTGGAGGGATTCTCCTACAATGAGCAGTTCTTC. Its protein product is CASSLEGFSYNEQFF.

Only one count was recorded for this clone. The rearrangement uses TRBV27 and TRBJ2-1; a possible D gene is TRBD2 (5 bases). The CDR3 is 14 residues long. The V end lost 5 bases, the J end lost 4 bases, and 12 bases lay between the germline ends. Germline assignment: CDR1 MNHEY and CDR2 SMNVEV (reference sequence). CDR3 sequence reads: CASSTRTGYNEQFF. The CDR3 DNA is TGTGCCAGCAGTACCCGGACGGGATACAATGAGCAGTTCTTC.

J is TRBJ2-2 and V is TRBV4-3, with D possibly matching TRBD1 (6 bases). Germline CDR1 is LGHNA and CDR2 is YSLEER. V lost 4 bases to trimming and J lost 5 bases, with 8 bases between them. The CDR3 is 13 residues long. CDR3 sequence reads: CASSPGVTGELFF. DNA for the CDR3: TGCGCCAGCAGCCCAGGGGTGACCGGGGAGCTGTTTTTT.

V and J are TRBV4-1 and TRBJ1-1, with 11 bases lining up with TRBD1. CDR1 and CDR2 from the germline V gene are MGHRA and YSYEKL. The V gene end was trimmed by 3 bases and the J gene end by 4 bases; junction bases not matched to a gene: 7. This CDR3 is 16 amino acids long. The CDR3 nucleotides read TGCGCCAGCAGCCAGGAAACGGGACAGGGGGGCACTGAAGCTTTCTTT. Protein: CASSQETGQGGTEAFF.

This chain uses TRBV24-1 with TRBJ2-6; 8 bases fit TRBD1. Germline assignment: CDR1 KGHDR and CDR2 SFDVKD. The CDR3 runs to 16 residues. V shed 11 bases and J 0 bases; nucleotides not matched to a gene: 8. The CDR3 sequence is CAKPGQDSSGANVLTF. The CDR3 bases are TGTGCCAAGCCGGGACAGGACTCCTCTGGGGCCAACGTCCTGACTTTC.

The J gene is TRBJ1-1, the V gene TRBV9; D not certain. The CDR3 is 14 amino acids. CDR1 and CDR2 (germline): SGDLS, YYNGEE. Between the trimmed V and J ends, which lost 3 bases and 3 bases, there was a span of 12 bases. The CDR3 DNA sequence: TGTGCCAGCAGCGCCGCTCCCGGTGACACTGAAGCTTTCTTT. It codes for CASSAAPGDTEAFF.

V and J are TRBV6-6 and TRBJ1-1; D call uncertain. Germline lookup yields CDR1 MNHNY and CDR2 SVGAGI (reference sequence). The CDR3 consists of 11 residues. Deletions cut 7 bases from V and 1 base from J, with 4 bases between. The CDR3 sequence is CASTKNTEAFF. In DNA, the CDR3 is TGTGCCAGCACCAAGAACACTGAAGCTTTCTTT.

The chain combines TRBV18 with TRBJ2-5; D is unclear. Germline V gene data show CDR1 as KGHSH and CDR2 as LQKENI. The V end lost 3 bases, the J end lost 5 bases, and 19 bases lay between the germline ends. The length of the CDR3 is 16 residues. CDR3 DNA: TGTGCCAGCTCACCTTTACCGGGTCTCGCCTCGGAGACCCAGTACTTC. Its translation is CASSPLPGLASETQYF.

The J gene is TRBJ1-1, the V gene TRBV5-8; TRBD1 matches at 7 bases. Germline lookup yields CDR1 SGHTS and CDR2 YDEGEE. This CDR3 region has 15 residues. The junction had 11 bases not matched to a gene; V was cut back by 6 bases and J by 3 bases. CDR3 region: CASNLGHQGDTEAFF. CDR3 sequence (DNA): TGTGCCAGCAACCTTGGGCATCAGGGGGACACTGAAGCTTTCTTT.

V and J are TRBV5-6 and TRBJ2-1; 7 bases are a match to TRBD2. CDR1 and CDR2 (germline): SGHDT, YYEEEE. The CDR3 is 15 residues long. Losses at the gene ends were 5 bases for V and 10 bases for J; bases not matched to a gene: 15. CDR3 in amino acids: CASSPGTTQEREQFF. Here the CDR3 DNA reads TGTGCCAGCAGTCCCGGGACTACCCAGGAAAGAGAGCAGTTCTTC. The full variable domain, with the rest looked up from reference TRBV5-6 and TRBJ2-1, is DAGVTQSPTHLIKTRGQQVTLRCSPKSGHDTVSWYQQALGQGPQFIFQYYEEEERQRGNFPDRFSGHQFPNYSSELNVNALLLGDSALYLCASSPGTTQEREQFFGPGTRLTVL.

The rearrangement uses TRBV7-2 and TRBJ1-2; 9 bases align to TRBD1. J was trimmed by 4 bases and V by 1 base; bases with no gene match: 1. CDR1 and CDR2 from the germline V gene are SGHTA and FQGNSA. CDR3 size: 14 residues. For the CDR3, the DNA is TGTGCCAGCAGCTTAGACAGGGGGCCCTATGGCTACACCTTC. Translating it yields CASSLDRGPYGYTF. Full variable domain (remainder filled in from reference TRBV7-2 and TRBJ1-2): GAGVSQSPSNKVTEKGKDVELRCDPISGHTALYWYRQSLGQGLEFLIYFQGNSAPDKSGLPSDRFSAERTGGSVSTLTIQRTQQEDSAVYLCASSLDRGPYGYTFGSGTRLTVV.

The CDR3 sequence is CASSFYRGRNTEAFF. In nucleotides, the CDR3 is TGTGCCAGCAGCTTCTATCGGGGGAGGAACACTGAAGCTTTCTTT. The V call is TRBV13, the J call TRBJ1-1; perhaps TRBD1 as D (5 bases). The germline V and J ends were trimmed by 3 bases and 1 base, with 12 bases remaining between them. Germline V gives CDR1 PRHDT, CDR2 FYEKMQ (reference sequence). The CDR3 has 15 residues. The whole variable domain, remainder taken from reference TRBV13 and TRBJ1-1, is AAGVIQSPRHLIKEKRETATLKCYPIPRHDTVYWYQQGPGQDPQFLISFYEKMQSDKGSIPDRFSAQQFSDYHSELNMSSLELGDSALYFCASSFYRGRNTEAFFGQGTRLTVV.

This rearrangement joins TRBV4-2 to TRBJ2-5; the match to TRBD2 covers 7 bases. V trimming: 1 base; J trimming: 5 bases; junction bases outside the gene matches: 4. This CDR3 comprises 14 residues. Germline V gene sequence: CDR1 LGHNA, CDR2 YNFKEQ. The CDR3 coding sequence is TGTGCCAGCAGCCAAGGGGAGGGGATTGAGACCCAGTACTTC. This encodes CASSQGEGIETQYF.

This chain's CDR3 is CASSFSETQYF. CDR3 coding DNA: TGTGCCAGCAGTTTTAGCGAGACCCAGTACTTC. The chain carries TRBV12-3 or TRBV12-4 and TRBJ2-5; D remains ambiguous. V shed 3 bases and J shed 5 bases, with 4 bases lying between them. This CDR3 is built from 11 residues.

The V call is TRBV6-5, the J call TRBJ1-1, with D uncertain. The CDR3 is made up of 16 amino acids. Trimming removed 0 bases at V and 1 base at J, with 12 bases between. CDR1 is MNHEY and CDR2 is SVGAGI in the germline V gene. The chain's CDR3 is CASSYSRHLGNTEAFF. CDR3 in DNA: TGTGCCAGCAGTTACTCGAGACACCTGGGGAACACTGAAGCTTTCTTT.

The chain couples TRBV21-1 to TRBJ1-2; the listed D gene, TRBD1, was not tested against the DNA. TRBV21-1 is flagged as a pseudogene. This CDR3 contains 13 residues. This CDR3 reads CASSKARTVPYTF. The CDR3 bases are TGTGCCAGCAGCAAAGCGCGGACAGTGCCCTACACCTTC.

The chain combines TRBV15 with TRBJ2-3; D is possibly TRBD1 (6 bases). V was cut by 4 bases and J by 1 base, with 12 bases left in between. This CDR3 region has 15 residues. The germline gives CDR1 LNHNV, CDR2 YYDKDF (reference sequence). The CDR3 sequence is CATSNEGDGTDTQYF. CDR3 nucleotides: TGTGCCACCAGCAACGAGGGGGACGGCACAGATACGCAGTATTTT. The whole variable domain, filled in from reference TRBV15 and TRBJ2-3, reads DAMVIQNPRYQVTQFGKPVTLSCSQTLNHNVMYWYQQKSSQAPKLLFHYYDKDFNNEADTPDNFQSRRPNTSFCFLDIRSPGLGDTAMYLCATSNEGDGTDTQYFGPGTRLTVL.

This CDR3 reads CASSPALAGNEQFF. CDR3 nucleotides: TGTGCCAGCAGCCCAGCACTAGCCGGCAATGAGCAGTTCTTC. V gene TRBV9 combines with J gene TRBJ2-1; D is possibly TRBD2 (6 bases). The germline CDR1 and CDR2 sequences are SGDLS and YYNGEE. V dropped 4 bases and J dropped 6 bases, with 14 bases sitting between them. The CDR3 sequence is 14 residues long.

As regards this clone: This sample also contains other DNA sequences that code for the same CDR3. The J gene is TRBJ2-7, the V gene TRBV19; TRBD2 matches 9 bases. Germline V gene data show CDR1 as LNHDA and CDR2 as SQIVND (reference sequence). V lost 3 bases and J lost 2; bases outside the gene matches: 2. CDR3 length equals 14 residues. The CDR3 loop is CASSILAGTYEQYF. For the CDR3, the DNA is TGTGCCAGTAGTATCCTAGCGGGAACCTACGAGCAGTACTTC.

This clone was detected a few times. The J gene is TRBJ1-6, the V gene TRBV7-9; 7 bases align to TRBD1. Per the germline V gene, CDR1 is SEHNR and CDR2 is FQNEAQ (reference sequence). After removal of 3 bases from V and 4 bases from J, the junction contained 6 bases not matched to a gene. The CDR3 runs 16 residues. Written as DNA, the CDR3 is TGTGCCAGCAGCTTGCAGGGGGTTCGATATAATTCACCCCTCCACTTT. Its translation is CASSLQGVRYNSPLHF.